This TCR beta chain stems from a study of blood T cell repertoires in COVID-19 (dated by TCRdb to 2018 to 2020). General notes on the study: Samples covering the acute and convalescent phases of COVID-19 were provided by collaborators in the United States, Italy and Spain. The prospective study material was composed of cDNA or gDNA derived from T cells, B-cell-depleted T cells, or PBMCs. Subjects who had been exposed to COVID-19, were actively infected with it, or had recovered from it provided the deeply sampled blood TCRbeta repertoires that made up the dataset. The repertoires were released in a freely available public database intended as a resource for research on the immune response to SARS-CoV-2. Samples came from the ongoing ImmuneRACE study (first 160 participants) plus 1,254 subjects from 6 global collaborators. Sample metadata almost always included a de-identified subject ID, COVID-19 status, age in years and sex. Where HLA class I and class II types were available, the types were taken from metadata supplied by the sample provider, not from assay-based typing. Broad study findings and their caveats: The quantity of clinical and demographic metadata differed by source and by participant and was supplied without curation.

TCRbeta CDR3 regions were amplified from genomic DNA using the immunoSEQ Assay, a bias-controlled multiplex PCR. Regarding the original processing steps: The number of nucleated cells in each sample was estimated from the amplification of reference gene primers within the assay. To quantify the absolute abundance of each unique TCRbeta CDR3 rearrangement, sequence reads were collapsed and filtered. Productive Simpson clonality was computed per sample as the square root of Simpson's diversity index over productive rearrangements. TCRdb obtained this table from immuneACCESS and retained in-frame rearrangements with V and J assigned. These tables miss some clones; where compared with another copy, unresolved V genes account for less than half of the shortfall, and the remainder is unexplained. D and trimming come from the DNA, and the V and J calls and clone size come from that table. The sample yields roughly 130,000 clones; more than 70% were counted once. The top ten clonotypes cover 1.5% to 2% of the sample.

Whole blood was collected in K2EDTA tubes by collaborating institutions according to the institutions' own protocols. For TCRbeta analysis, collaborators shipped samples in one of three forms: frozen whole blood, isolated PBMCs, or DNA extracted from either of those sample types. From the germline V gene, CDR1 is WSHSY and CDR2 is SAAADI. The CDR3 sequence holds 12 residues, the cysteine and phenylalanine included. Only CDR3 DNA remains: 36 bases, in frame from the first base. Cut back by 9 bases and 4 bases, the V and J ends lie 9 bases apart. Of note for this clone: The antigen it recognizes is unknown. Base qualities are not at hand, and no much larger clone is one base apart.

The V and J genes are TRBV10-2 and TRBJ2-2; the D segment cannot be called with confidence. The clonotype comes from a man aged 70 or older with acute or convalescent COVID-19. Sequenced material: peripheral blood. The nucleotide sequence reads TGCGCCAGTTCAACTCGCACCGGGGAGCTGTTTTTT. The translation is CASSTRTGELFF.